These 21 T cell receptor beta chains came from one sample sequenced in a study of T cells after yellow fever vaccination (dated by TCRdb to 2018 to 2020). To prepare the library, 5' RACE was applied. TCRdb shows the sequencer as Illumina HiSeq 2500. The raw public reads went through TCRdb reprocessing: fastp at Q25, MiXCR clone calling, in-frame beta chains kept. Rows with a matching CDR3 protein are joined into one entry that keeps the most common DNA and genes. This sample is represented by hundreds of thousands of distinct CDR3 sequences; about 12% of them were singletons. 15% of the sample goes to the ten largest clones. The meaning of the sample's treatment or condition label: live attenuated yellow fever vaccine strain. The source was PBMCs, collected on the day of the yellow fever booster vaccination. These receptor sequences come from a man younger than 45 who received the YFV17D yellow fever vaccine.

V usage is TRBV20-1 and J usage is TRBJ2-3, with a possible D match to TRBD2 (6 bases). Looked up from germline, CDR1 is DFQATT and CDR2 is SNEGSKA (reference sequence). V was shortened by 5 bases and J by 0 bases, with 27 bases between the two germline ends. CDR3 length: 19 amino acids. The DNA of the CDR3 is TGCAGTGCTGACGGAGGGCGCGGGCTGCCTGAAGCTAGCACAGATACGCAGTATTTT. Amino acid sequence: CSADGGRGLPEASTDTQYF.

This clonotype was seen a handful of times. The chain combines TRBV14 with TRBJ1-2; no definite D call. This CDR3 region has 13 residues. V lost 1 base and J lost 6, with 9 bases in between. CDR1 is SGHDN, CDR2 FVKESK, per germline. Here the CDR3 DNA reads TGTGCCAGCAGCCAAGTTCGTGGGGATGGCTACACCTTC. Its translation is CASSQVRGDGYTF.

This rearrangement joins TRBV28 to TRBJ2-3; D is ambiguous. The CDR3 is 17 residues long. The V end lost 5 bases, the J end lost 2 bases, and 20 bases lay between the germline ends. The germline V gene has CDR1 MDHEN and CDR2 SYDVKM. CDR3 coding DNA: TGTGCCAGCAGTCTTCCGGGTGACCCTGGGAACACAGATACGCAGTATTTT. Protein product: CASSLPGDPGNTDTQYF.

Only a few counts were recorded for this clonotype. V and J are TRBV12-3 or TRBV12-4 and TRBJ1-2; D is possibly TRBD1 (5 bases). The V gene lost 8 bases and the J gene lost 8 bases, with 21 bases spanning the gap. The CDR3 has 14 amino acids. CDR3 in amino acids: CASLSGSGPTGYTF. For the CDR3, the DNA is TGTGCCAGCCTGAGTGGGTCGGGGCCCACCGGCTACACCTTC.

This chain joins TRBV19 and TRBJ1-5, with D uncertain. The CDR3 spans 15 residues. Germline V lookup: CDR1 LNHDA, CDR2 SQIVND (reference sequence). Between the trimmed V and J ends, which lost 3 bases and 0 bases, there was a span of 9 bases. The CDR3 loop is CASSILPVSNQPQHF. The CDR3 DNA is TGTGCCAGTAGTATCTTACCGGTTAGCAATCAGCCCCAGCATTTT.

In this sample, this clonotype turned up many times. The V and J genes are TRBV20-1 and TRBJ2-5; D call uncertain. Germline CDR1 DFQATT, CDR2 SNEGSKA (reference sequence). Trimming shortened V by 0 bases and J by 4 bases, and 9 bases separated the two germline ends. This CDR3 comprises 13 residues. The CDR3 DNA sequence: TGCAGTGCTAGAGATCCCTATTTAGAGACCCAGTACTTC. Translation gives CSARDPYLETQYF.

V usage is TRBV29-1 and J usage is TRBJ2-5, with D perhaps given as TRBD1 or TRBD2 (5 bases each). The CDR3 loop spans 13 amino acids. Trimming removed 7 bases from V and 4 bases from J, with 16 bases in between. In germline, CDR1 is SQVTM, CDR2 ANQGSEA. The CDR3 reads CSAEGQGTETQYF. CDR3 sequence (DNA): TGCAGCGCCGAGGGGCAGGGAACAGAGACCCAGTACTTC. Full variable domain (remainder filled in from reference TRBV29-1 and TRBJ2-5): SAVISQKPSRDICQRGTSLTIQCQVDSQVTMMFWYRQQPGQSLTLIATANQGSEATYESGFVIDKFPISRPNLTFSTLTVSNMSPEDSSIYLCSAEGQGTETQYFGPGTRLLVL.

In its sample, this clonotype was seen many times. This chain joins TRBV5-1 and TRBJ1-1; 7 bases are shared with TRBD1. From germline, CDR1 is SGHRS and CDR2 YFSETQ. The length of the CDR3 is 15 residues. V shed 4 bases and J 2 bases; nucleotides not matched to a gene: 8. CDR3 sequence (DNA): TGCGCCAGCAGCCTTAACCAGGGGGTCAACACTGAAGCTTTCTTT. Its translation: CASSLNQGVNTEAFF.

The V call is TRBV7-6, the J call TRBJ2-5; D gene uncertain. This CDR3 has 13 amino acids. V was clipped by 8 bases and J by 3 bases, with 13 bases between them. Germline loops: CDR1 SGHVS, CDR2 FNYEAQ. CDR3 DNA sequence: TGTGCCAGCGGCAGGCTCCCTAAAGAGACCCAGTACTTC. It is translated as CASGRLPKETQYF.

This clonotype was seen at least ten times. The V gene is TRBV6-1, the J gene TRBJ2-1; 14 nucleotides line up with TRBD2. The CDR3 contains 15 residues. Trimming took 8 bases from V and 6 from J; bases not matched to a gene: 6. Germline lookup yields CDR1 MNHNS and CDR2 SASEGT. DNA of the CDR3: TGTGCCAGCCATCATGGGACTAGCGGGAGCAATGAGCAGTTCTTC. Amino acids: CASHHGTSGSNEQFF.

This clonotype was picked up many times. The rearrangement links TRBV11-2 to TRBJ2-1; the D gene is possibly TRBD2 (5 bases). Trimming took 5 bases from V and 4 from J, leaving 18 bases between them. Germline V lookup: CDR1 SGHAT, CDR2 FQNNGV. This CDR3 has 16 amino acids. CDR3 coding DNA: TGTGCCAGCAGCCGAACACGTGGGAGCTCTTACAATGAGCAGTTCTTC. Residues: CASSRTRGSSYNEQFF.

This clonotype was picked up a small number of times. The chain has TRBV20-1 and TRBJ2-2; D may be TRBD2 (5 bases). The V end was cut by 1 base, the J end by 6 bases, with 12 bases between. Germline V gene data show CDR1 as DFQATT and CDR2 as SNEGSKA (reference sequence). The CDR3 contains 14 residues. The CDR3, as DNA: TGCAGTGCTAGAGTTTCGGCGGGCGCCGGGGAGCTGTTTTTT. Translated: CSARVSAGAGELFF.

The table lists this clonotype with a few counts. The chain carries TRBV12-3 or TRBV12-4 and TRBJ2-7, with TRBD1 matching 9 bases. The CDR3 has 14 amino acids. Losses at the gene ends were 3 bases for V and 5 bases for J; bases not matched to a gene: 5. CDR3 protein: CASSFEDRGHEQYF. DNA for the CDR3: TGTGCCAGCAGTTTTGAGGACAGGGGCCACGAGCAGTACTTC.

A few counts support this clonotype. The CDR3 reads CASAMGDEGNEQFF. The CDR3 DNA sequence: TGTGCCAGCGCGATGGGGGATGAGGGGAATGAGCAGTTCTTC. The V gene is TRBV5-6, the J gene TRBJ2-1; either TRBD1 or TRBD2 may supply D (5 bases each). Germline loops: CDR1 SGHDT, CDR2 YYEEEE. Trimming took off 7 bases at V and 7 bases at J, with 18 bases between the two ends. There are 14 residues in the CDR3.

This clonotype was recorded a few times. This chain links TRBV7-2 with TRBJ2-7, with TRBD2 matching over 8 bases. This CDR3 is 14 amino acids long. From germline, CDR1 is SGHTA and CDR2 FQGNSA. The trim removed 3 bases at V and 6 bases at J, leaving 7 bases unmatched. The CDR3 loop is CASSFFGLAVEQYF. CDR3 bases: TGTGCCAGCAGCTTTTTCGGACTAGCCGTCGAGCAGTACTTC.

This chain links TRBV10-3 with TRBJ2-7, with D perhaps TRBD1 (6 bases). The ends were cut back, 10 bases at V and 12 bases at J, with 22 bases in the middle. CDR3 length: 12 amino acids. The germline gives CDR1 ENHRY, CDR2 SYGVKD. DNA for the CDR3: TGTGCCACCCGGGACACCGGAATTGTCACGTACTTC. Its translation: CATRDTGIVTYF.

The CDR3 region has the DNA TGTGCCAGCAGCGGCGGGAACGTCGTGAAGGGAACTGAAGCTTTCTTT. Its translation: CASSGGNVVKGTEAFF. The chain combines TRBV5-8 with TRBJ1-1; no clear D. With 4 bases removed from V and 5 bases from J, the gap between germline ends came to 21 bases. Germline loops: CDR1 SGHTS, CDR2 YDEGEE. The CDR3 runs 16 residues.

The gene calls are TRBV7-9 and TRBJ2-7; the D call may be TRBD1 or TRBD2 (5 bases each). Germline lookup yields CDR1 SEHNR and CDR2 FQNEAQ (reference sequence). Trimming cost V 7 bases and J 1 base, with 14 bases left between them. This CDR3 is built from 14 residues. CDR3 loop: CASTVRGDSYEQYF. The CDR3 region has the DNA TGTGCCAGCACCGTAAGAGGGGATTCCTACGAGCAGTACTTC. The full variable domain, in which reference TRBV7-9 and TRBJ2-7 provide the parts outside the CDR3, is DTGVSQNPRHKITKRGQNVTFRCDPISEHNRLYWYRQTLGQGPEFLTYFQNEAQLEKSRLLSDRFSAERPKGSFSTLEIQRTEQGDSAMYLCASTVRGDSYEQYFGPGTRLTVT.

This clonotype was picked up a small number of times. The V and J genes are TRBV29-1 and TRBJ1-4; D may be TRBD1 (5 bases). The germline V and J ends were trimmed by 6 bases and 4 bases, with 12 bases remaining between them. From germline, CDR1 is SQVTM and CDR2 ANQGSEA. The CDR3 has 13 residues. The CDR3, as DNA: TGCAGCGTCATGGGGGGGGTTAATGAAAAACTGTTTTTT. As protein: CSVMGGVNEKLFF.

This clonotype was detected only a few times. CDR3: CASSHTGLVNQPQHF. CDR3 DNA: TGTGCCAGCAGTCATACAGGGTTGGTCAATCAGCCCCAGCATTTT. V gene TRBV12-3 or TRBV12-4 combines with J gene TRBJ1-5, with D possibly TRBD1 on 6 matching bases. CDR3 size: 15 residues. Trimming shortened V by 5 bases and J by 3 bases, and 14 bases separated the two germline ends.

This chain links TRBV29-1 with TRBJ1-1; D is possibly TRBD1 (6 bases). With 6 bases removed from V and 1 base from J, the gap between germline ends came to 15 bases. The CDR3 length is 14 residues. Per germline, CDR1 SQVTM and CDR2 ANQGSEA. The CDR3 loop is CSVEVGAANTEAFF. DNA of the CDR3: TGCAGCGTGGAGGTGGGGGCGGCGAACACTGAAGCTTTCTTT.